These 17 T cell receptor beta chains were all obtained from the same sample, sequenced in a study of T-cell memory formation after mild COVID-19. Each CDR3 protein gets one entry after TCRdb re-called the 5' RACE reads with MiXCR. There are roughly 400,000 distinct CDR3 sequences in the sample; about a sixth occur only once, and under 25% lies in the top ten. The sequenced sample consisted of PBMCs or a T cell subset sorted from them (not recorded which). The receptors here all came from a man aged 18 to 30 who had mild COVID-19 (a few samples of this study predate the infection). Cell type and time point are not known.

This chain links TRBV20-1 with TRBJ2-7; no clear D. CDR3 length equals 11 residues. Trimming took off 4 bases at V and 4 bases at J, with 8 bases between the two ends. CDR1 and CDR2 (germline): DFQATT, SNEGSKA (reference sequence). CDR3 sequence (DNA): TGCAGTGCTAAGACACGGTACGAGCAGTACTTC. It encodes CSAKTRYEQYF.

Points on this clonotype: Relative to the germline gene, one junction end is altered; a read error may explain this. The chain joins TRBV9 to TRBJ2-1; unclear D gene. The CDR3 consists of 14 residues. CDR1 SGDLS and CDR2 YYNGEE come from the germline V gene. In nucleotides, the CDR3 is TGTGCCATCAGCGCCTCTAGCTCCTACAATGAGCAGTTCTTC. It yields the protein CAISASSSYNEQFF.

This chain links TRBV5-4 with TRBJ2-6; TRBD1 matches at 7 bases. Germline CDR1 is SGHNT and CDR2 is YYREEE (reference sequence). The V and J ends lost 4 bases and 4 bases, in that order; junction bases with no gene match: 20. This CDR3 spans 20 amino acids. CDR3 in amino acids: CASSPTRRTGTLKGANVLTF. CDR3 nucleotides: TGTGCCAGCAGCCCCACCAGGCGGACAGGTACCCTGAAGGGGGCCAACGTCCTGACTTTC.

The rearrangement links TRBV2 to TRBJ2-3; unclear D gene. Between the trimmed V and J ends, which lost 8 bases and 4 bases, there was a span of 7 bases. CDR1 is SNHLY, CDR2 FYNNEI, per germline. The CDR3 spans 11 residues. The CDR3 nucleotides read TGTGCCAGCCAGCTCGCAGATACGCAGTATTTT. Translated: CASQLADTQYF.

The gene calls are TRBV6-1 and TRBJ2-7; D not certain. V was cut by 4 bases and J by 7 bases, with 11 bases left in between. The V gene's germline CDR1 is MNHNS and CDR2 SASEGT. This CDR3 spans 12 amino acids. The CDR3 loop is CASSAFGWEQYF. The DNA of the CDR3 is TGTGCCAGCAGTGCCTTTGGGTGGGAGCAGTACTTC.

V is TRBV5-1 and J is TRBJ2-5; no definite D call. V was cut by 0 bases and J by 5 bases, with 14 bases left in between. Germline-derived CDR1 and CDR2 are SGHRS and YFSETQ. The CDR3 covers 15 residues. CDR3 DNA sequence: TGCGCCAGCAGCTTGGGGGCGGTCTCTTCGGAGACCCAGTACTTC. Protein product: CASSLGAVSSETQYF.

The V call is TRBV12-3 or TRBV12-4, the J call TRBJ2-4; 7 nucleotides align to TRBD1. The CDR3 has 15 amino acids. With V trimmed by 7 bases and J by 8 bases, 14 bases remained unmatched. The CDR3 region has the DNA TGTGCCAGCACCGACCTCAGGGACAGCGGACACATTCAGTACTTC. This codes for CASTDLRDSGHIQYF.

The V and J genes are TRBV7-6 and TRBJ1-1; 8 bases are a match to TRBD1. The CDR3 runs 12 residues. The V segment lost 5 bases and the J segment 10 bases; nucleotides outside the gene matches: 6. Germline V gene data show CDR1 as SGHVS and CDR2 as FNYEAQ. CDR3 nucleotide sequence: TGTGCCAGCAGCCCTGACAGGGGAAGAGCTTTCTTT. It codes for CASSPDRGRAFF.

The rearrangement joins TRBV5-1 to TRBJ1-4, with D tentatively TRBD1 (5 bases). V lost 2 bases, J lost 5 bases, and 10 bases lay in between. This CDR3 comprises 14 residues. Germline V CDR1 and CDR2: SGHRS, YFSETQ. Written as DNA, the CDR3 is TGCGCCAGCAGCTTTCAGGGCCAGAATGAAAAACTGTTTTTT. Amino acid sequence: CASSFQGQNEKLFF.

This clonotype was counted a few times. The chain recombines TRBV7-3 with TRBJ2-1; the match to TRBD2 covers 11 bases. Trimming removed 4 bases from V and 0 bases from J; junction bases left unmatched: 11. Germline V lookup: CDR1 SGHTA, CDR2 FQGTGA. This CDR3 is built from 19 residues. CDR3 in amino acids: CASSSAGTSGQSSYNEQFF. The CDR3 DNA is TGTGCCAGCAGCTCTGCCGGGACTAGCGGTCAGAGCTCCTACAATGAGCAGTTCTTC.

This chain connects TRBV6-5 to TRBJ1-2; TRBD1 might be the D (6 bases). Looked up from germline, CDR1 is MNHEY and CDR2 is SVGAGI. The CDR3 has 16 residues. V lost 6 bases, J lost 1 base, and 18 bases lay in between. This CDR3 reads CASRRDFRGINYGYTF. The CDR3 coding sequence is TGTGCCAGCAGACGCGACTTTAGGGGGATTAACTATGGCTACACCTTC.

The CDR3 bases are TGTGCCTGGAACGGGGGGACGAATTACAATGAGCAGTTCTTC. This encodes CAWNGGTNYNEQFF. The chain uses TRBV30 and TRBJ2-1; 7 positions agree with TRBD2. Trimming cost V 4 bases and J 4 bases; bases outside gene matches: 7. The CDR3 is made up of 14 amino acids. Germline V CDR1 and CDR2: GTSNPN, SVGIG (reference sequence).

This chain uses TRBV20-1 with TRBJ2-2; weak D call: TRBD1 (6 bases). Trimming left V 0 bases short and J 6 bases short, with 17 bases between. CDR1 is DFQATT and CDR2 is SNEGSKA in the germline V gene (reference sequence). The CDR3 contains 16 residues. The CDR3 protein is CSARDPGRGFAGELFF. CDR3 in DNA: TGCAGTGCTAGAGATCCCGGCAGGGGATTCGCCGGGGAGCTGTTTTTT.

This clonotype occurred many times. The chain recombines TRBV11-2 with TRBJ2-5, with 8 bases lining up with TRBD1. The CDR3 contains 16 residues. Trimming cost V 1 base and J 2 bases; bases outside gene matches: 6. Germline values: CDR1 SGHAT, CDR2 FQNNGV. The CDR3 region has the DNA TGTGCCAGCAGCTTAGGTGACAGGGGTGGTCAAGAGACCCAGTACTTC. Encoded protein: CASSLGDRGGQETQYF.

This clonotype was detected a few times. The gene calls are TRBV5-1 and TRBJ1-2; a possible D gene is TRBD1 (6 bases). CDR3 size: 15 residues. The V gene's germline CDR1 is SGHRS and CDR2 YFSETQ. Trimming removed 3 bases at V and 3 bases at J, with 15 bases between. CDR3 DNA sequence: TGCGCCAGCAGCTCGGGTCCGGGGGCCCACTATGGCTACACCTTC. Protein: CASSSGPGAHYGYTF. Supplemented by reference TRBV5-1 and TRBJ1-2, the full variable domain reads KAGVTQTPRYLIKTRGQQVTLSCSPISGHRSVSWYQQTPGQGLQFLFEYFSETQRNKGNFPGRFSGRQFSNSRSEMNVSTLELGDSALYLCASSSGPGAHYGYTFGSGTRLTVV.

The chain combines TRBV20-1 with TRBJ1-1; D perhaps matches TRBD1 (6 bases). The ends were cut back, 6 bases at V and 0 bases at J, with 11 bases in the middle. Looked up from germline, CDR1 is DFQATT and CDR2 is SNEGSKA (reference sequence). This CDR3 comprises 13 residues. In nucleotides, the CDR3 is TGCAGTGCCTGGAGGGGGGTGAACACTGAAGCTTTCTTT. Amino acid sequence: CSAWRGVNTEAFF.

This clonotype came up many times. The rearrangement links TRBV4-3 to TRBJ2-1; 10 positions agree with TRBD2. Germline V CDR1 and CDR2: LGHNA, YSLEER. The CDR3 has 19 amino acids. Trimming cost V 3 bases and J 0 bases; bases outside gene matches: 11. CDR3 in amino acids: CASSHFSGSGGSSYNEQFF. CDR3 nucleotides: TGCGCCAGCAGCCACTTTTCGGGTAGCGGGGGGAGCTCCTACAATGAGCAGTTCTTC.